This section outlines one T cell receptor beta chain sequence together with its context. There is no known antigen for this receptor. No quality values exist for individual bases; no much larger clone is one base distant. The data originate from a study of cytomegalovirus exposure and HLA in healthy donors (dated by TCRdb to 2016 to 2017). Regarding the complete study: An earlier analysis of 587 of the donors reported under 300 Gb of sequence data and 117 million unique TCR beta sequences obtained from around 170 million T cells. In the later analysis, no new phenotypic data were used to find candidate immune exposures; instead, reliance was placed on TCR beta sequences and their occurrence across donors. All discovery cohort repertoires had been generated using a single sequencing platform. The study aimed to test whether cataloging public T cell receptors could reveal signatures of past pathogen exposure. An early release covering roughly 600 HLA-typed donors comprised about 300 gigabases of sequencing data and tens of millions of unique TCR sequences. The study combined high-throughput TCR immunosequencing, statistical association of individual TCRs with disease status, and machine learning to predict cytomegalovirus infection status. HLA typing included class I and class II loci at four-digit resolution. Alongside the repertoire data, information on donor age, sex, ethnicity and CMV serostatus was compiled. A separate validation cohort of roughly 130 different subjects was used in addition to the 666-subject first cohort. A later genetic analysis took genome-wide SNP genotypes for 398 of the 666 donors and used that subset as a discovery cohort. To decide whether each TCR beta V gene segment behaved as functional or pseudogenic, an earlier analysis of approximately 620 of the donors relied on high-throughput TCR beta sequencing. On average, roughly 200,000 unique TCR beta nucleotide sequences were sequenced per donor among roughly 430 genotyped donors of the cohort, with around 19% of those sequences being non-productive. The T cell repertoires of around 670 subjects were profiled by immunosequencing and related to cytomegalovirus serostatus. About five DR-DQ haplotypes were treated as single units for association and clustering because of strong linkage in the cohort. A later analysis re-analyzed previously published TCR beta repertoires from 550 to 700 donors and added high-resolution HLA genotyping to study TCR occurrence patterns. Of the 300 to 450 genotyped donors, less than 90% were placed in the genetic ancestry cluster associated with self-reported Caucasian donors. Typing coverage differed by locus: A, B, C, DRB1 and DQB1 were typed in roughly 620-640 donors, DQA1 in about 500, DPA1 in approximately 600, and DPB1 in just under 490.

The cohort was made up of around 720 healthy bone marrow donors. At the time of sampling, every cohort member was nominally healthy, though immune exposures that went unrecorded were likely present. The donor was CMV seronegative and was included in the group of over 300 seronegative cohort members. Every donor gave a peripheral blood sample, and the peripheral blood mononuclear cells from that sample were used for TCR beta sequencing. Genomic DNA extraction from the blood cell samples was performed with the Qiagen DNeasy Blood Extraction Kit. Via the germline V gene, CDR1 is SGHNT and CDR2 YENEEA. The junction shows trimming of 8 bases on V and 8 bases on J, plus 18 bases between the germline ends. Its CDR3 holds 13 amino acids, cysteine through phenylalanine. Solely the CDR3 DNA is kept, with 39 bases framed from the first base. Findings and caveats that apply to the study as a whole: Immune exposure information for the cohort was limited to CMV serostatus. Most TCR sequences were observed very rarely across donors, whereas some public TCRs were present in many individuals. An earlier analysis of around 540 of the donors showed that most TCR beta V segments appeared in productive rearrangements either about 87% or about 30% of the time, which broadly matched IMGT annotations. Linkage disequilibrium might explain the correlated functional status among segregating V segments, but an unknown experimental factor could not be excluded. The earlier analysis of about 600 of the donors excluded 15 to 20 rarely observed V segments, including chromosome 9 orphons, because counts were too low. Because the 87-base-pair reads could not distinguish some IMGT-functional V segments, including TRBV6-2 and TRBV6-3, those segments were excluded. The cohort was sequenced for TCR beta chains only, and without alpha or paired-chain data the features that could be detected were limited. In vitro tests confirmed that a few of the cytomegalovirus-associated TCR beta chains recognize cytomegalovirus antigens. HLA typing was unavailable for some donors at each locus, so association tests used only the typed subset. Compared with the approximately 710-donor mean, donors in an Asian-associated ancestry cluster had fewer N-insertions in productive TCRs, according to a later genetic analysis. In a later analysis, most CMV-associated TCR beta chains were found to appear HLA-restricted, with HLA associations seemingly driven largely by CMV exposure. A total of roughly 160 TCR beta chains were listed by the study as associated with cytomegalovirus. A later analysis found that HLA-associated TCR beta chains were more clonally expanded and had lower generation probabilities than equally common non-associated chains. Assigning TCR associations to individual alleles was difficult when HLA alleles, especially DR and DQ, strongly co-occurred. A later genetic analysis associated a missense DCLRE1C variant with V-gene and J-gene trimming of TCR beta chains, and an independent cohort replicated the association. A later analysis found that TCR association rates varied across HLA loci, with DRB1 alleles showing the most associated TCRs and HLA-C alleles the fewest. Sequencing depth was assumed to be roughly uniform across donors in the presence/absence analyses, though that assumption may not hold. According to the authors, the approach could potentially be generalized to other disease states and immunological phenotypes. The classifier was reported to diagnose cytomegalovirus status with high specificity and sensitivity in both the original cohort and the validation cohort. A cluster of highly shared sequence variants was judged likely to be a technical artifact of the sequencing pipeline. A later analysis reported that several top co-occurrence clusters appeared linked to parvovirus B19, influenza, CMV and Epstein-Barr virus. A further reported finding was that TCR beta sequences accurately predicted the HLA-A and HLA-B alleles for most subjects in the first cohort. In a later analysis, 16,951 TCR beta sequences were associated with specific HLA alleles at a false discovery rate of 0.05.

The library relied on the immunoSEQ multiplex PCR assay. A mixture of 60 forward primers for TCR Vbeta segments and 13 reverse primers for TCR Jbeta segments was used in the multiplex PCR. A multiplex PCR assay on genomic DNA amplified the CDR3 region of rearranged TCR beta genes. The amplified TCR beta libraries were sequenced on the Illumina HiSeq System as 87-base-pair reads. In the original analysis: In a later analysis, 70 million to 95 million unique TCR beta chains were counted across the roughly 610 repertoires, and roughly 9.9 million of these chains were shared by at least two donors. To remove PCR and sequencing errors, raw reads were error-corrected and collapsed into unique sequences using a nearest-neighbor algorithm that merged closely related sequences. Alignment of CDR3 sequences to IMGT reference sequences was used to assign V, D and J gene segments. For a sequence to be retained, a match of at least six nucleotides to both a V gene segment and a J gene segment was required. A rearrangement counted as productive if the CDR3 had no stop codons and remained in frame with V and J, and every other rearrangement counted as non-productive. CDR3 was defined according to IMGT convention as the region running from the second conserved V-encoded cysteine to the conserved J-encoded phenylalanine. In an earlier analysis of more than 550 of the donors, sequences lacking an unambiguous match to a single V gene segment were excluded. In an earlier analysis of several hundred of the donors, V segments were called functional above 56.7% productive rearrangements and were called segregating when the between-donor standard deviation exceeded 5%. A statistical classification framework was built for diagnosing cytomegalovirus status from the catalog of TCR beta chain sequences. V and J gene assignment, in a later analysis, came from comparing TCR nucleotide sequences with IMGT/GENE-DB human TR gene sequences. The TCRdist pipeline was used in a later analysis to assign CDR3 sequences and most-parsimonious VDJ recombination scenarios. In a later analysis, each TCR beta chain was defined by its CDR3 amino acid sequence together with its V-gene family, and reads without a unique V-gene family were excluded. In a later analysis, around 600 highly shared, low-generation-probability nucleotide sequences were removed to address suspected cross-contamination and a sequencing artifact. In a later analysis, a clonal expansion index was calculated for each public chain from normalized within-repertoire ranks of inferred template counts. In a later analysis, generation probabilities were computed with a VDJ recombination model fitted to out-of-frame rearrangements, and the resulting probabilities were checked against IGoR. In a later analysis, TCR-TCR, TCR-HLA and TCR-CMV co-occurrence was scored with hypergeometric tests, and a repertoire-size bias correction was applied to TCR pairs. In a later analysis, false discovery rates were estimated by permuting HLA or CMV assignments 20 times. In a later analysis, co-occurring TCRs were grouped with DBSCAN, and TCRdist sequence similarity was added when clustering was performed within HLA-allele-positive subsets. Repertoires with fewer than 30,000 or more than 120,000 public chains were left out of co-occurrence clustering, as were five repertoires with anomalous nucleotide sharing. Drawn from immuneACCESS, this table holds only the in-frame rearrangements with V and J called that TCRdb kept. Clones are partly lost; checked studies trace under half to an unresolved V gene and leave the rest unexplained. That table is the source of V, J and clone size, and D and trimming were worked out from the DNA. This sample gives over 150,000 clones in total; almost 80% of them show up just once. Of the sample, around 1.3% is held by the ten largest clones.

The TCR originated in a woman aged 50 to 60 in good health and CMV-seronegative. Sequencing was carried out using PBMCs. The sequence joins TRBV11-3 to TRBJ1-2; a tentative D call is TRBD1 (6 bases match). The bases read TGTGCCAGCGGGGGGGGGCAGGGTGAAGGCTACACCTTC. Its product reads: CASGGGQGEGYTF.